The 26 T cell receptor beta chains listed next were all sequenced from one sample in a study of shared clonotypes between healthy human individuals. The protocol was immunoSEQ multiplex PCR, while the TCRdb copy is restricted to in-frame clones and leaves out a portion. This table holds under 1 million clones, approximately 97% found once. CD8 cells classed as naive were CD45RO-negative and positively selected for CCR7, excluding terminally differentiated effector memory CD45RA+ cells. The sample taken for sequencing was naive CD8+ T cells sorted from blood. These TCRs come from a man aged 25-40 years in good health.

V gene TRBV15 combines with J gene TRBJ2-1; 7 bases fit TRBD1. The CDR3 length is 16 residues. Germline assignment: CDR1 LNHNV and CDR2 YYDKDF (reference sequence). J was trimmed by 2 bases and V by 3 bases; bases with no gene match: 7. The CDR3 DNA reads as TGTGCCACCAGCAGGCGGACAGGCCCGACCTACAATGAGCAGTTCTTC. This translates into CATSRRTGPTYNEQFF.

This clone was observed once. The CDR3 DNA is TGTGCCAGTAGTATCGGACTAGGAAACACCGGGGAGCTGTTTTTT. This sequence encodes CASSIGLGNTGELFF. The chain links TRBV19 to TRBJ2-2; 7 positions agree with TRBD2. From germline, CDR1 is LNHDA and CDR2 SQIVND (reference sequence). The trim removed 3 bases at V and 2 bases at J, leaving 3 bases unmatched. This CDR3 comprises 15 residues.

The rearrangement uses TRBV7-9 and TRBJ2-5, with D unresolved. Between the trimmed V and J ends, which lost 1 base and 3 bases, there was a span of 15 bases. The germline gives CDR1 SEHNR, CDR2 FQNEAQ (reference sequence). The CDR3 has 16 residues. Here the CDR3 DNA reads TGTGCCAGCAGCTTAGAACGTCGGCTGGGGAAAGAGACCCAGTACTTC. Its translation: CASSLERRLGKETQYF.

The chain carries TRBV7-9 and TRBJ2-7, with D unclear. CDR3 length equals 11 residues. The germline CDR1 and CDR2 sequences are SEHNR and FQNEAQ (reference sequence). The germline V and J ends were trimmed by 5 bases and 7 bases, with 9 bases remaining between them. The CDR3 DNA sequence: TGTGCCAGCAGCATTCGTCGGGAGCAGTACTTC. Its translation is CASSIRREQYF.

This chain connects TRBV19 to TRBJ2-3; a weak D match, TRBD2 (7 bases). The V and J ends lost 0 bases and 0 bases respectively, with 10 bases between them. CDR3 length: 16 amino acids. Germline V CDR1 and CDR2: LNHDA, SQIVND (reference sequence). The CDR3: CASSIDRGASTDTQYF. CDR3 bases: TGTGCCAGTAGTATAGATCGGGGGGCAAGCACAGATACGCAGTATTTT.

The chain joins TRBV5-1 to TRBJ2-2; 8 nucleotides align to TRBD2. CDR3 length equals 14 residues. J lost 9 bases, V lost 2 bases, and 6 bases had no gene match. Germline V gene lookup returns CDR1 SGHRS and CDR2 YFSETQ. The CDR3 loop reads CASSFFTSGWELFF. CDR3 sequence (DNA): TGCGCCAGCAGCTTCTTCACTAGCGGTTGGGAGCTGTTTTTT.

About this clone: The junction and the germline gene differ at one end; a read error may be behind it. The genes are TRBV27 and TRBJ2-1, with 11 bases fitting TRBD2. CDR1 is MNHEY and CDR2 is SMNVEV in the germline V gene (reference sequence). The CDR3 consists of 15 residues. The CDR3 DNA is TGTGCCACCAGTTCCGGGACTAGCGGCCAAAATGAGCAGTTCTTC. Translating it yields CATSSGTSGQNEQFF.

V and J are TRBV2 and TRBJ2-7; 8 nucleotides agree with TRBD1. J gave up 5 bases and V 9 bases, and 3 bases lay outside the gene matches. The CDR3 loop spans 11 amino acids. Looked up from germline, CDR1 is SNHLY and CDR2 is FYNNEI. The CDR3 DNA follows: TGTGCCAGGAGGACAGGGAACGAGCAGTACTTC. Residues: CARRTGNEQYF. The full variable domain, with the rest looked up from reference TRBV2 and TRBJ2-7, is EPEVTQTPSHQVTQMGQEVILRCVPISNHLYFYWYRQILGQKVEFLVSFYNNEISEKSEIFDDQFSVERPDGSNFTLKIRSTKLEDSAMYFCARRTGNEQYFGPGTRLTVT.

The rearrangement joins TRBV10-3 to TRBJ1-1; 8 bases are shared with TRBD1. The CDR3 contains 15 residues. Losses at the gene ends were 3 bases for V and 1 base for J; bases not matched to a gene: 4. Germline V gene data show CDR1 as ENHRY and CDR2 as SYGVKD. Here the CDR3 DNA reads TGTGCCATCAGTGACGGGACAGGTGGGAACACTGAAGCTTTCTTT. Protein sequence: CAISDGTGGNTEAFF.

The chain has TRBV15 and TRBJ2-7; 8 bases are shared with TRBD2. The CDR3 contains 19 residues. Germline CDR1 reads LNHNV; CDR2 reads YYDKDF (reference sequence). Germline trimming cut 0 bases from V and 4 bases from J; bases unmatched to any gene: 17. For the CDR3, the DNA is TGTGCCACCAGCAGAGATAGGGGAGCAGCGGGAGCCCGTGTGTACGAGCAGTACTTC. Amino acids: CATSRDRGAAGARVYEQYF.

The genes are TRBV15 and TRBJ1-5, with 8 bases identical to TRBD1. There are 15 residues in the CDR3. Germline CDR1 is LNHNV and CDR2 is YYDKDF (reference sequence). V was clipped by 5 bases and J by 0 bases; unmatched bases: 3. Here the CDR3 DNA reads TGTGCCACCAGCTTGGACAGGGCTAGCAATCAGCCCCAGCATTTT. Residues: CATSLDRASNQPQHF.

J is TRBJ2-2 and V is TRBV27, with 9 bases fitting TRBD1. There are 19 residues in the CDR3. Germline V CDR1 and CDR2: MNHEY, SMNVEV (reference sequence). V shed 5 bases and J 7 bases; nucleotides not matched to a gene: 20. CDR3 sequence reads: CASSVPLGTGFGMVGELFF. CDR3 coding DNA: TGTGCCAGCAGTGTACCACTCGGGACAGGGTTCGGGATGGTCGGGGAGCTGTTTTTT.

Comments on this clone: An end of the junction does not agree with germline; a read error may underlie this. This chain connects TRBV5-6 to TRBJ2-1, with D unresolved. The germline CDR1 and CDR2 sequences are SGHDT and YYEEEE. This CDR3 comprises 13 residues. The CDR3 DNA is TGTGCCAGCAGCTTTGGATCCTCCAATGAGCAGTTCTTC. Translating it yields CASSFGSSNEQFF.

The chain uses TRBV5-1 and TRBJ2-3, with 9 bases fitting TRBD1. CDR1 SGHRS and CDR2 YFSETQ come from the germline V gene. V shed 1 base, J shed 5 bases, and the junction held 11 bases outside the gene matches. This CDR3 comprises 17 residues. The CDR3 coding sequence is TGCGCCAGCAGCTTGAGAGAGACAGGGGGTCTCAAAGATACGCAGTATTTT. It is translated as CASSLRETGGLKDTQYF.

The chain joins TRBV6-6 to TRBJ1-2; D gene unclear. The CDR3 spans 12 residues. Germline CDR1 is MNHNY and CDR2 is SVGAGI (reference sequence). The V end lost 8 bases, the J end lost 7 bases, and 14 bases lay between the germline ends. The CDR3, as DNA: TGTGCCAGCCTATCGGGAATCTTTGGCTACACCTTC. The encoded protein is CASLSGIFGYTF.

The V gene is TRBV9, the J gene TRBJ1-5; TRBD1 aligns across 9 bases. The CDR3 runs to 14 residues. Germline-derived CDR1 and CDR2 are SGDLS and YYNGEE. V shed 4 bases and J 7 bases; nucleotides not matched to a gene: 6. The CDR3, as DNA: TGTGCCAGCAGCCGGACAGGGGATGGGCAGCCCCAGCATTTT. Protein: CASSRTGDGQPQHF. Variable domain in full (rest from reference TRBV9 and TRBJ1-5): DSGVTQTPKHLITATGQRVTLRCSPRSGDLSVYWYQQSLDQGLQFLIQYYNGEERAKGNILERFSAQQFPDLHSELNLSSLELGDSALYFCASSRTGDGQPQHFGDGTRLSIL.

The chain carries TRBV7-8 and TRBJ2-7; 12 nucleotides agree with TRBD2. The CDR3 has 17 amino acids. From germline, CDR1 is SGHVS and CDR2 FQNEAQ. The V gene end was trimmed by 4 bases and the J gene end by 3 bases; junction bases not matched to a gene: 10. This CDR3 reads CASSSLTSGSDFYEQYF. The CDR3 DNA reads as TGTGCCAGCAGCTCCTTGACTAGCGGGAGTGATTTCTACGAGCAGTACTTC.

V gene TRBV7-9 combines with J gene TRBJ2-1; D is unresolved. CDR1 and CDR2 from the germline V gene are SEHNR and FQNEAQ (reference sequence). The CDR3 is made up of 15 amino acids. V gave up 7 bases and J gave up 4 bases, with 17 bases separating them. The CDR3 DNA reads as TGTGCCAGCACCTCGGGTTTGGGCGGATACAATGAGCAGTTCTTC. This translates into CASTSGLGGYNEQFF.

The V gene is TRBV29-1, the J gene TRBJ2-1; D unresolved. CDR3 length: 14 residues. Trimming stripped 3 bases from V and 5 bases from J, with 14 bases between. Germline V gene data show CDR1 as SQVTM and CDR2 as ANQGSEA. The CDR3 region is CSVDGVYENNEQFF. In DNA, the CDR3 is TGCAGCGTTGATGGGGTGTATGAGAACAATGAGCAGTTCTTC.

The V call is TRBV27, the J call TRBJ2-7; 7 bases match TRBD1. The CDR3 is made up of 13 amino acids. Germline CDR1 reads MNHEY; CDR2 reads SMNVEV (reference sequence). Trimming at V came to 6 bases and at J to 5 bases, leaving 7 bases not matched to a gene. The CDR3 spells CASSWTGGHEQYF. In DNA, the CDR3 is TGTGCCAGCAGCTGGACAGGTGGTCACGAGCAGTACTTC.

This rearrangement joins TRBV9 to TRBJ1-1, with D hard to call. Germline V lookup: CDR1 SGDLS, CDR2 YYNGEE. There are 16 residues in the CDR3. Trimming shortened V by 3 bases and J by 1 base, and 16 bases separated the two germline ends. The CDR3 nucleotides are TGTGCCAGCAGCGGGGATACTTCGGGCGAGAACACTGAAGCTTTCTTT. Translation: CASSGDTSGENTEAFF. Full variable domain (rest looked up from reference TRBV9 and TRBJ1-1): DSGVTQTPKHLITATGQRVTLRCSPRSGDLSVYWYQQSLDQGLQFLIQYYNGEERAKGNILERFSAQQFPDLHSELNLSSLELGDSALYFCASSGDTSGENTEAFFGQGTRLTVV.

In its sample, this clone was seen once. J is TRBJ2-5 and V is TRBV29-1, with 9 bases matching TRBD1. The germline gives CDR1 SQVTM, CDR2 ANQGSEA. J was trimmed by 4 bases and V by 3 bases; bases with no gene match: 12. The length of the CDR3 is 16 residues. CDR3: CSVDRTGVDLRETQYF. CDR3 DNA sequence: TGCAGCGTTGACAGGACAGGGGTAGATTTGAGAGAGACCCAGTACTTC.

This chain uses TRBV30 with TRBJ2-2; TRBD1 matches 9 bases. Per germline, CDR1 GTSNPN and CDR2 SVGIG (reference sequence). CDR3 length equals 11 residues. The CDR3 DNA reads as TGTGCACAGGGGGCTACCGGGGAGCTGTTTTTT. Amino acids: CAQGATGELFF. The variable domain in full, with the rest retrieved from reference TRBV30 and TRBJ2-2, is SQTIHQWPATLVQPVGSPLSLECTVEGTSNPNLYWYRQAAGRGLQLLFYSVGIGQISSEVPQNLSASRPQDRQFILSSKKLLLSDSGFYLCAQGATGELFFGEGSRLTVL.

On this clone itself: Additional DNA sequences in this sample encode the identical CDR3. The chain joins TRBV27 to TRBJ2-7; TRBD1 aligns across 7 bases. This CDR3 is 13 amino acids long. Germline V CDR1 and CDR2: MNHEY, SMNVEV (reference sequence). Trimming at V came to 3 bases and at J to 2 bases, leaving 1 base not matched to a gene. The CDR3 loop reads CASSFQGAYEQYF. The CDR3, as DNA: TGTGCCAGCAGTTTTCAGGGGGCCTACGAGCAGTACTTC.

The V call is TRBV27, the J call TRBJ2-7; the match to TRBD1 covers 9 bases. The J segment lost 5 bases and the V segment lost 5 bases, leaving 7 bases of the junction unmatched. CDR1 is MNHEY and CDR2 is SMNVEV in the germline V gene (reference sequence). CDR3 length equals 14 residues. This chain's CDR3 is CASSLSRTGDEQYF. The DNA of the CDR3 is TGTGCCAGCAGTCTCTCCCGGACAGGGGACGAGCAGTACTTC.

The chain employs TRBV12-5 and TRBJ2-1; TRBD1 matches at 8 bases. Germline trimming cut 6 bases from V and 1 base from J; bases unmatched to any gene: 5. Germline V lookup: CDR1 LGHNT, CDR2 FRNRAP. The CDR3 sequence is 15 residues long. The CDR3 coding sequence is TGTGCTAGTGGGGACGGGACAGGTTCCTACAATGAGCAGTTCTTC. Translated: CASGDGTGSYNEQFF.